The 15 T cell receptor beta chains presented below share a single source sample, sequenced in a study of T cells in Graves' hyperthyroidism and ophthalmopathy. TCR beta CDR3 sequences were amplified from RNA transcripts. The TCR CDR3 was amplified in a first-round RT-PCR using the HTBI primer set. TCRdb passed the multiplex PCR reads through MiXCR, listing each CDR3 protein once. This table holds 500,000 to 550,000 distinct CDR3 sequences, 15% to 20% found once. Sequenced input: blood. Receptors originate from a man aged 35-49 years with Graves' ophthalmopathy.

The chain recombines TRBV20-1 with TRBJ2-7, with 9 nucleotides matching TRBD1. Germline V lookup: CDR1 DFQATT, CDR2 SNEGSKA (reference sequence). V lost 6 bases and J lost 4; bases outside the gene matches: 7. The CDR3 spans 13 residues. The CDR3 loop is CSARTGASYEQYF. DNA for the CDR3: TGCAGTGCGAGGACAGGGGCGAGTTACGAGCAGTACTTC.

The rearrangement uses TRBV7-3 and TRBJ2-1; 13 bases map to TRBD2. V shed 5 bases and J 9 bases; nucleotides not matched to a gene: 10. The CDR3 length is 16 residues. In germline, CDR1 is SGHTA, CDR2 FQGTGA. CDR3 nucleotide sequence: TGTGCCAGCAGCCCAATACTAGCGGGGGGGCCGGTTGAGCAGTTCTTC. Protein sequence: CASSPILAGGPVEQFF.

A few counts support this clonotype. A read error is possible here, since a much larger clone lies one base away. The rearrangement joins TRBV2 to TRBJ2-3, with 8 bases matching TRBD2. V lost 8 bases to trimming and J lost 2 bases; unmatched junction nucleotides: 9. The CDR3 runs to 15 residues. Looked up from germline, CDR1 is SNHLY and CDR2 is FYNNEI. CDR3 amino acids: CASSRGRGATDTQYF. CDR3 DNA sequence: TGTGCCAGCTCCCGAGGGCGGGGGGCCACAGATACGCAGTATTTT.

The chain uses TRBV25-1 and TRBJ2-1; D not resolved. Germline-derived CDR1 and CDR2 are MGHDK and SYGVNS. Trimming stripped 2 bases from V and 1 base from J, with 9 bases between. The length of the CDR3 is 15 residues. As DNA, the CDR3 is TGTGCCAGCAGTGAACGGCTGCCTTCCTACAATGAGCAGTTCTTC. Its protein is CASSERLPSYNEQFF.

The genes are TRBV28 and TRBJ2-6, with D possibly matching TRBD2 (6 bases). V lost 3 bases, J lost 2 bases, and 26 bases lay in between. CDR3 size: 21 residues. Germline CDR1 and CDR2: MDHEN and SYDVKM. The CDR3 region is CASSFWGFDLGRKAGANVLTF. In nucleotides, the CDR3 is TGTGCCAGCAGTTTTTGGGGGTTTGACTTGGGGAGGAAGGCTGGGGCCAACGTCCTGACTTTC.

This clonotype came up many times. The chain joins TRBV5-1 to TRBJ2-2; D possibly corresponds to TRBD1 (5 bases). V dropped 1 base and J dropped 1 base, with 8 bases sitting between them. CDR1 and CDR2 (germline): SGHRS, YFSETQ. The CDR3 has 15 amino acids. The CDR3 DNA reads TGCGCCAGCAGCTTGAAGGGGATGAACACCGGGGAGCTGTTTTTT. Its translation is CASSLKGMNTGELFF.

At least ten counts were recorded for this clonotype. This rearrangement joins TRBV20-1 to TRBJ1-1; no definite D call. Germline V gene data show CDR1 as DFQATT and CDR2 as SNEGSKA (reference sequence). The CDR3 totals 15 residues. Trimming stripped 0 bases from V and 5 bases from J, with 16 bases between. The CDR3 reads CSARDGGRWNTEAFF. The DNA of the CDR3 is TGCAGTGCTAGAGATGGAGGGAGGTGGAATACTGAAGCTTTCTTT.

This clonotype was detected only a few times. The V and J genes are TRBV4-2 and TRBJ2-1; 7 bases match TRBD2. J was trimmed by 5 bases and V by 1 base; bases with no gene match: 2. Germline V gives CDR1 LGHNA, CDR2 YNFKEQ. CDR3 length equals 14 residues. Here the CDR3 reads CASSQGLADNEQFF. CDR3 nucleotides: TGTGCCAGCAGCCAAGGGCTAGCGGACAATGAGCAGTTCTTC.

This clonotype came up a few times. The chain joins TRBV6-5 to TRBJ1-4; D unresolved. The CDR3 is 15 residues long. Germline V gene data show CDR1 as MNHEY and CDR2 as SVGAGI. V was shortened by 0 bases and J by 8 bases, with 13 bases between the two germline ends. This CDR3 reads CASSYSSRVPEKLFF. In DNA form, the CDR3 reads TGTGCCAGCAGTTACTCGAGTAGGGTACCCGAAAAACTGTTTTTT.

This clonotype was observed at least ten times. The rearrangement joins TRBV18 to TRBJ1-5, with D unresolved. CDR3 length: 13 residues. The V gene's germline CDR1 is KGHSH and CDR2 LQKENI. Trimming removed 2 bases from V and 5 bases from J, with 7 bases in between. CDR3 nucleotide sequence: TGTGCCAGCTCACCAGGTAGAGATCAGCCCCAGCATTTT. It encodes CASSPGRDQPQHF.

This clonotype came up once. The J gene is TRBJ2-5, the V gene TRBV6-5; TRBD2 aligns across 13 bases. V gave up 2 bases and J gave up 0 bases; unmatched junction bases: 18. Germline assignment: CDR1 MNHEY and CDR2 SVGAGI. This CDR3 has 22 amino acids. The CDR3 DNA is TGTGCCAGCAGTTACCCCGGACTAGCGGGAGTTCGAACCGGGGACTACCAAGAGACCCAGTACTTC. This encodes CASSYPGLAGVRTGDYQETQYF.

The chain combines TRBV19 with TRBJ2-7, with a weak D call TRBD1 (5 bases). The V end was cut by 5 bases, the J end by 2 bases, with 10 bases between. Germline V gene data show CDR1 as LNHDA and CDR2 as SQIVND (reference sequence). The CDR3 extends over 13 amino acids. CDR3 amino acids: CASSPSTAYEQYF. CDR3 sequence (DNA): TGTGCCAGTAGTCCTTCGACAGCCTACGAGCAGTACTTC.

This clonotype has only a few counts. The chain joins TRBV20-1 to TRBJ2-5, with D unresolved. Germline CDR1 reads DFQATT; CDR2 reads SNEGSKA (reference sequence). This CDR3 has 12 residues. Between the trimmed V and J ends, which lost 3 bases and 5 bases, there was a span of 10 bases. The CDR3 DNA is TGCAGTGCTAGGGCTTTAACGGAGACCCAGTACTTC. Translated, it gives CSARALTETQYF.

This clonotype has ten or more counts. The chain recombines TRBV11-2 with TRBJ1-5, with D possibly being TRBD1 (5 bases). The germline V gene has CDR1 SGHAT and CDR2 FQNNGV. The CDR3 runs 15 residues. V was cut by 5 bases and J by 3 bases, with 14 bases left in between. The CDR3 loop is CASSLGEQSNQPQHF. CDR3 nucleotides: TGTGCCAGCAGCCTAGGGGAACAGTCCAATCAGCCCCAGCATTTT.

This clonotype was found many times. V gene TRBV7-9 combines with J gene TRBJ2-5, with TRBD1 as a possible D gene (6 bases). Germline CDR1 and CDR2: SEHNR and FQNEAQ (reference sequence). CDR3 length: 14 residues. V was pared by 6 bases and J by 2 bases, with 13 bases between. This chain's CDR3 is CASRPQTGQETQYF. CDR3 DNA sequence: TGTGCCAGCAGACCCCAGACAGGACAAGAGACCCAGTACTTC.